Below, 14 T cell receptor beta chains from the same sample are listed, as sequenced in a study of blood T cell repertoires in COVID-19. The assay was immunoSEQ multiplex PCR, and TCRdb's table has in-frame clones only and misses some. The data contain 110,000 to 150,000 clones, more than 75% of them seen just once; the ten biggest clones take up approximately 10%. The sample consisted of PBMCs or T cells enriched from blood (not recorded which). All receptors derive from a man in his sixties who had recovered from COVID-19.

V is TRBV25-1 and J is TRBJ2-1, with TRBD2 identical over 16 bases. The V gene end was trimmed by 6 bases and the J gene end by 9 bases; junction bases not matched to a gene: 5. Germline assignment: CDR1 MGHDK and CDR2 SYGVNS. This CDR3 has 15 residues. CDR3 in DNA: TGTGCCAGCAGGGGACTAGCGGGAGGGCCTGGTGAGCAGTTCTTC. It translates to CASRGLAGGPGEQFF. The entire variable domain, with the rest obtained from reference TRBV25-1 and TRBJ2-1, is as follows: EADIYQTPRYLVIGTGKKITLECSQTMGHDKMYWYQQDPGMELHLIHYSYGVNSTEKGDLSSESTVSRIRTEHFPLTLESARPSHTSQYLCASRGLAGGPGEQFFGPGTRLTVL.

The chain joins TRBV11-2 to TRBJ2-7; maybe TRBD1 (5 bases). CDR1 SGHAT and CDR2 FQNNGV come from the germline V gene. Trimming pared 7 bases from V and 12 bases from J, leaving 25 bases between. The length of the CDR3 is 14 residues. CDR3 sequence reads: CASTIWGDPTMVYF. The CDR3 DNA sequence: TGTGCCAGCACTATATGGGGCGACCCTACGATGGTGTACTTC.

This chain uses TRBV2 with TRBJ2-4; D is unclear. Germline lookup yields CDR1 SNHLY and CDR2 FYNNEI. The CDR3 consists of 16 residues. V was pared by 1 base and J by 2 bases, with 12 bases between. The CDR3 bases are TGTGCCAGCAGTGAAGTCCCCGTGCGATCCAAAAACATTCAGTACTTC. Residues: CASSEVPVRSKNIQYF. Full variable domain (remainder filled in from reference TRBV2 and TRBJ2-4): EPEVTQTPSHQVTQMGQEVILRCVPISNHLYFYWYRQILGQKVEFLVSFYNNEISEKSEIFDDQFSVERPDGSNFTLKIRSTKLEDSAMYFCASSEVPVRSKNIQYFGAGTRLSVL.

The chain couples TRBV29-1 to TRBJ1-5, with TRBD1 as a possible D gene (5 bases). This CDR3 has 12 amino acids. V lost 6 bases and J 7 bases, leaving 13 bases between the germline ends. Germline loops: CDR1 SQVTM, CDR2 ANQGSEA. CDR3 nucleotide sequence: TGCAGCGTAGGGCAGGGTGAGCAGCCCCAGCATTTT. It is translated as CSVGQGEQPQHF.

This rearrangement joins TRBV18 to TRBJ1-1; 7 bases fit TRBD1. Losses at the gene ends were 5 bases for V and 10 bases for J; bases not matched to a gene: 10. This CDR3 is 13 amino acids long. Germline V gene sequence: CDR1 KGHSH, CDR2 LQKENI. DNA of the CDR3: TGTGCCAGCTCAGGCGGGCAGGGGGGTCCAGCTTTCTTT. Residues: CASSGGQGGPAFF.

In its sample, this clone was seen once. The genes are TRBV5-8 and TRBJ2-2; D uncertain. Germline CDR1 and CDR2: SGHTS and YDEGEE. The CDR3 sequence is 16 residues long. V gave up 0 bases and J gave up 0 bases, with 9 bases separating them. The CDR3 DNA reads as TGTGCCAGCAGCTTGGCCAGGTGGGCGAACACCGGGGAGCTGTTTTTT. Amino acids: CASSLARWANTGELFF.

This chain uses TRBV29-1 with TRBJ1-3, with D perhaps TRBD1 (5 bases). V lost 7 bases to trimming and J lost 4 bases, with 14 bases between them. This CDR3 comprises 13 residues. The germline V gene has CDR1 SQVTM and CDR2 ANQGSEA. The CDR3 nucleotides read TGCAGCGCCCGGGGCGGGATCGGAAACACCATATATTTT. Translation gives CSARGGIGNTIYF. Filled out from reference TRBV29-1 and TRBJ1-3, the complete variable domain reads SAVISQKPSRDICQRGTSLTIQCQVDSQVTMMFWYRQQPGQSLTLIATANQGSEATYESGFVIDKFPISRPNLTFSTLTVSNMSPEDSSIYLCSARGGIGNTIYFGEGSWLTVV.

The chain is built from TRBV7-9 and TRBJ2-1; possible D gene TRBD2, 6 bases. Germline V gene data show CDR1 as SEHNR and CDR2 as FQNEAQ (reference sequence). V dropped 1 base and J dropped 0 bases, with 13 bases sitting between them. The CDR3 consists of 17 residues. The chain's CDR3 is CASSLVGSGSSYNEQFF. Written as DNA, the CDR3 is TGTGCCAGCAGCTTAGTCGGTAGCGGTAGCTCCTACAATGAGCAGTTCTTC.

The table lists this clone with a count of one. The chain has TRBV2 and TRBJ1-4; no clear D. V was pared by 2 bases and J by 5 bases, with 18 bases between. The CDR3 has 17 residues. Per the germline V gene, CDR1 is SNHLY and CDR2 is FYNNEI. The CDR3 region is CASSESLPGSGNEKLFF. CDR3 in DNA: TGTGCCAGCAGTGAAAGCCTCCCGGGGTCAGGCAATGAAAAACTGTTTTTT.

This chain connects TRBV24-1 to TRBJ2-1, with 7 bases that match TRBD2. CDR3 size: 14 residues. The germline V gene encodes CDR1 KGHDR and CDR2 SFDVKD. J gave up 5 bases and V 5 bases, and 5 bases lay outside the gene matches. The CDR3 here is CATSAAGDNNEQFF. The CDR3 coding sequence is TGTGCCACCAGTGCGGCGGGAGACAACAATGAGCAGTTCTTC.

The DNA of the CDR3 is TGTGCCAGCAGTTTACGCACTGAAGCTTTCTTT. Translated: CASSLRTEAFF. The genes are TRBV28 and TRBJ1-1; D gene uncertain. This CDR3 comprises 11 residues. Trimming shortened V by 2 bases and J by 4 bases, and 2 bases separated the two germline ends. Germline V CDR1 and CDR2: MDHEN, SYDVKM. Full variable domain (rest looked up from reference TRBV28 and TRBJ1-1): DVKVTQSSRYLVKRTGEKVFLECVQDMDHENMFWYRQDPGLGLRLIYFSYDVKMKEKGDIPEGYSVSREKKERFSLILESASTNQTSMYLCASSLRTEAFFGQGTRLTVV.

This clone was seen a single time. The chain joins TRBV27 to TRBJ2-7, with 7 bases identical to TRBD2. With 3 bases clipped from V and 2 bases from J, the junction kept 4 bases outside the gene matches. Per the germline V gene, CDR1 is MNHEY and CDR2 is SMNVEV (reference sequence). This CDR3 has 14 amino acids. The CDR3 coding sequence is TGTGCCAGCAGTTTCTCCGGACTAGCCTACGAGCAGTACTTC. Translating it yields CASSFSGLAYEQYF.

The chain combines TRBV28 with TRBJ2-7; TRBD1 agrees at 10 bases. V was pared by 7 bases and J by 3 bases, with 12 bases of the junction left unmatched. Germline CDR1 is MDHEN and CDR2 is SYDVKM. The CDR3 loop spans 16 amino acids. CDR3 in amino acids: CASKTPTGTGDYEQYF. For the CDR3, the DNA is TGTGCCAGCAAAACCCCAACTGGGACAGGGGACTACGAGCAGTACTTC.

The gene calls are TRBV3-1 (or the pseudogene TRBV3-2) and TRBJ2-1, with D possibly being TRBD2 (7 bases). The germline V gene has CDR1 LGHDT and CDR2 YNNKEL (reference sequence). The CDR3 has 14 amino acids. V shed 4 bases and J shed 9 bases, with 16 bases lying between them. The CDR3 region has the DNA TGTGCCAGCAGCCTGGAGGGGGGGCCTGTTGAGCAGTTCTTC. Residues: CASSLEGGPVEQFF.